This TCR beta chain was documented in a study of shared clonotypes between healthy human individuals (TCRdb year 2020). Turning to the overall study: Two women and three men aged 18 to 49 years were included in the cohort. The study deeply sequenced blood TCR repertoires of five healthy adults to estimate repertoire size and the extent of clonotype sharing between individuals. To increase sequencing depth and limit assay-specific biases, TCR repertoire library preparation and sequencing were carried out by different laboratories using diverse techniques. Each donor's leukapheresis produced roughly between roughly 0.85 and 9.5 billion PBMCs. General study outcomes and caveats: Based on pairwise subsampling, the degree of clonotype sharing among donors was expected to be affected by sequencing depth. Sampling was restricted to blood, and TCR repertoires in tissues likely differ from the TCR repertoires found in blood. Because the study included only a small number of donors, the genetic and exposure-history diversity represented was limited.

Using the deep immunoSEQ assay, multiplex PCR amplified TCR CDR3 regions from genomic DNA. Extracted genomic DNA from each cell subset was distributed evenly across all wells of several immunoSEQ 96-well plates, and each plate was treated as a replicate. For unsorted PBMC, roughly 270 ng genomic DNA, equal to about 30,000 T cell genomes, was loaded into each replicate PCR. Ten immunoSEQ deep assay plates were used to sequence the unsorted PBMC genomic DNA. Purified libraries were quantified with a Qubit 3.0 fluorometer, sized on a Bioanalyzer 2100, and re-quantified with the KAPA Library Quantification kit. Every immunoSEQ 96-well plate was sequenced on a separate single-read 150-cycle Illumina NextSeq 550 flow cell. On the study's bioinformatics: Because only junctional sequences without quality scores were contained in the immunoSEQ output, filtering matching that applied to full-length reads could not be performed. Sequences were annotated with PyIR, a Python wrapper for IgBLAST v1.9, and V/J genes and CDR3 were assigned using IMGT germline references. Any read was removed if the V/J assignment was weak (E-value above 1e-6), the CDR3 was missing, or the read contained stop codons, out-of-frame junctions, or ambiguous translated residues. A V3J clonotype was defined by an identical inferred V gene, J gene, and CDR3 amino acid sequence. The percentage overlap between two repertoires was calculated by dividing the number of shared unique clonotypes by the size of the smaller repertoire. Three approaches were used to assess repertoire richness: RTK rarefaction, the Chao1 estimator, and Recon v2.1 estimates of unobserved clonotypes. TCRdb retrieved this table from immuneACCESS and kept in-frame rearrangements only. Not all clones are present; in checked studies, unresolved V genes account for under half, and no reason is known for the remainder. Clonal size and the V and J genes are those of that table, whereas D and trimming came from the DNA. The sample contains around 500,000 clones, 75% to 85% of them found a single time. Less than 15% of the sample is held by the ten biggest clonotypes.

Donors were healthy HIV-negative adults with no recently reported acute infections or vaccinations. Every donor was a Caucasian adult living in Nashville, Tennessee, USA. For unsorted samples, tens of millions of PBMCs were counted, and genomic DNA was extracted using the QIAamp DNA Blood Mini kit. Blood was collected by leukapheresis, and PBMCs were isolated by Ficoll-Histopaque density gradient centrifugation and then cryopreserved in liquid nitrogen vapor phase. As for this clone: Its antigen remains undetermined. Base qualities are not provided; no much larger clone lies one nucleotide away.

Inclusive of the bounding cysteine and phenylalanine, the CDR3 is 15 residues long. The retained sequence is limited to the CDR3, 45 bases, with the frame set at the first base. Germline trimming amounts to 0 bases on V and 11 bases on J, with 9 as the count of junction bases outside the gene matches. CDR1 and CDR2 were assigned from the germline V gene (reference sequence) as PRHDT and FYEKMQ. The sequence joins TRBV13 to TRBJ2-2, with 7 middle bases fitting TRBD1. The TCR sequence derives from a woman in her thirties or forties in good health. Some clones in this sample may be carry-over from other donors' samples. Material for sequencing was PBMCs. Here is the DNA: TGTGCCAGCAGCTTAGGGGGGCTTACAGGGGCCGAGCTGTTTTTT. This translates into CASSLGGLTGAELFF.